The rows below give T cell receptor beta chains drawn from one sample of a study of T cells in Graves' hyperthyroidism and ophthalmopathy. TCRdb itself ran the multiplex PCR reads through MiXCR, one entry per CDR3 protein. In the table there are about 96,000 distinct CDR3 sequences, 51% of which are singletons. The sequenced sample consisted of blood. All receptors come from a woman aged 35 to 49 with Graves' hyperthyroidism. Both conserved end residues are part of each CDR3. The D gene is left open where the match is weak. Clone size, where shown, is once, few, many, or a class for clones that have expanded.

d_call,clone_size,cdr3_length,v_call,j_call,cdr3_nt,cdr3_aa
.,many,14,TRBV24-1,TRBJ2-7,TGTGCCACCAGTGATGGGACATCCACCTACGAGCAGTACTTC,CATSDGTSTYEQYF
TRBD2,.,14,TRBV29-1,TRBJ2-7,TGCAGCGTTGTGGGGCTAGCGGGAACCTACGAGCAGTACTTC,CSVVGLAGTYEQYF
TRBD1,.,14,TRBV20-1,TRBJ2-7,TGCAGTGCTAGAGGCGGACAGGGGGCCTACGAGCAGTACTTC,CSARGGQGAYEQYF
.,few,13,TRBV5-4,TRBJ2-7,TGTGCCAGCAGCTTAGATTTCTCCTACGAGCAGTACTTC,CASSLDFSYEQYF
TRBD1,.,14,TRBV7-9,TRBJ1-2,TGTGCCAGCAGCCTACCGGGACAGGTTCTCGGCTACACCTTC,CASSLPGQVLGYTF
TRBD2,.,15,TRBV7-2,TRBJ2-7,TGTGCCAGCAGCCATGCGACTAGCGGGGCTTACGAGCAGTACTTC,CASSHATSGAYEQYF
.,.,11,TRBV15,TRBJ1-1,TGTGCCCAGGGCGGGAACACTGAAGCTTTCTTT,CAQGGNTEAFF
.,.,12,TRBV7-2,TRBJ1-5,TGTGCCAGCAGCATAACAGGGAAGGCCGGGCATTTT,CASSITGKAGHF
.,many,12,TRBV20-1,TRBJ2-2,TGCAGTGCTCTTCTAGCGACCGGGGAGCTGTTTTTT,CSALLATGELFF
.,.,14,TRBV19,TRBJ2-2,TGTGCCAGTAGTAGGGGGAGTATTGGCGGGGAGCTGTTTTTT,CASSRGSIGGELFF
.,many,15,TRBV7-2,TRBJ2-3,TGTGCCAGCAGCCTCCGGAACCGCGGCACAGATACGCAGTATTTT,CASSLRNRGTDTQYF
.,many,15,TRBV7-2,TRBJ1-1,TGTGCCAGCAGCCCCCGACAGGTCTTGGGCACTGAAGCTTTCTTT,CASSPRQVLGTEAFF
.,.,13,TRBV5-1,TRBJ1-5,TGCGCCAGCAGTTTTAGCGCGGGACAGCCCCAGCATTTT,CASSFSAGQPQHF
.,.,13,TRBV15,TRBJ2-2,TGTGCCACCAGCAGTGCTTCGGGCGGGGAGCTGTTTTTT,CATSSASGGELFF
.,.,18,TRBV7-2,TRBJ2-3,TGTGCCAGCAGCTTACATGGGTGGGGCGGCCTTAGCACAGATACGCAGTATTTT,CASSLHGWGGLSTDTQYF
.,many,13,TRBV20-1,TRBJ2-3,TGCAGTGCTTCGTCTGACAGCCGGGATACGCAGTATTTT,CSASSDSRDTQYF
TRBD1,many,14,TRBV12-3/TRBV12-4,TRBJ1-1,TGTGCCAGCAGGACGACGACAGGGGCCACTGAAGCTTTCTTT,CASRTTTGATEAFF
.,.,14,TRBV19,TRBJ1-5,TGTGCCAGTAGTACCACAGGGCTTGGTCAGCCCCAGCATTTT,CASSTTGLGQPQHF
TRBD1,.,14,TRBV7-9,TRBJ1-2,TGTGCCAGCAGCTTCGGGACAGATCCTTATGGCTACACCTTC,CASSFGTDPYGYTF
.,.,13,TRBV20-1,TRBJ2-6,TGCAGTGCTAGGAGGGGGAGGGCCCTCGTCCTGACTTTC,CSARRGRALVLTF
.,many,13,TRBV10-1,TRBJ2-2,TGCGCCAGCAGAGCGGAAAACACCGGGGAGCTGTTTTTT,CASRAENTGELFF